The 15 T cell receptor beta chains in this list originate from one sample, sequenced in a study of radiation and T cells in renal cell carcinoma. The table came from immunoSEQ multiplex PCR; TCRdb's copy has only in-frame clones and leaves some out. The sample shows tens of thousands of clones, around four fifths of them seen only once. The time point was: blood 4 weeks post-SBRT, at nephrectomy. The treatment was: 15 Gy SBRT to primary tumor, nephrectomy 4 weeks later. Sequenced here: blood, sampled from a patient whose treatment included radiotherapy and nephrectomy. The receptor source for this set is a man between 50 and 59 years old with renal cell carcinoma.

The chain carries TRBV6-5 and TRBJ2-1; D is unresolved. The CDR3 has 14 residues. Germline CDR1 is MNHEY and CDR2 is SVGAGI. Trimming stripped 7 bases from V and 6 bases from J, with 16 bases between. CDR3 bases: TGTGCCAGCAAAAATCAGGTGGATGGCAATGAGCAGTTCTTC. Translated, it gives CASKNQVDGNEQFF.

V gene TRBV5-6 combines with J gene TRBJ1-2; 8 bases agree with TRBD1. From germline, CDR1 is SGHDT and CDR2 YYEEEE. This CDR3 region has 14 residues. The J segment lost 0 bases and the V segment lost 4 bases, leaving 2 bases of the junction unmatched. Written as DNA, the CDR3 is TGTGCCAGCAGCGCAGGGGGCTCTAACTATGGCTACACCTTC. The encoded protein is CASSAGGSNYGYTF.

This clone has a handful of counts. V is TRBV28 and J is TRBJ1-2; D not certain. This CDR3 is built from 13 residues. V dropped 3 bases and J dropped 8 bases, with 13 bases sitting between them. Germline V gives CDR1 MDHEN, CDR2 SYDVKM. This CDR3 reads CASSFRGFYGYTF. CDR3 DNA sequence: TGTGCCAGCAGTTTTCGCGGGTTTTACGGCTACACCTTC.

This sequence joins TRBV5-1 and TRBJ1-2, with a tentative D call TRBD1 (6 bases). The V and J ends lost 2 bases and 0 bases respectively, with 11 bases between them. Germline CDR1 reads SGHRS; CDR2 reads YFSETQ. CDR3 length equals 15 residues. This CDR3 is CASSFNGGTNYGYTF. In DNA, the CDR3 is TGCGCCAGCAGCTTTAATGGGGGCACTAACTATGGCTACACCTTC.

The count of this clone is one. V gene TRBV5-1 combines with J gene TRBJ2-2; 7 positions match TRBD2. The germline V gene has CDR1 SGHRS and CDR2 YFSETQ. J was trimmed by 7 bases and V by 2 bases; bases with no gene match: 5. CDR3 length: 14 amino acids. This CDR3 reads CASSFQSGNGELFF. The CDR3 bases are TGCGCCAGCAGCTTTCAGAGCGGGAACGGGGAGCTGTTTTTT.

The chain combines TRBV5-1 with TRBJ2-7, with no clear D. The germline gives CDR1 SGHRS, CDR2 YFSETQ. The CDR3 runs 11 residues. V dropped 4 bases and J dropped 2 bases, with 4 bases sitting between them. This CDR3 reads CASSMTYEQYF. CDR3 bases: TGCGCCAGCAGCATGACCTACGAGCAGTACTTC. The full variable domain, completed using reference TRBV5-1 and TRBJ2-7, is KAGVTQTPRYLIKTRGQQVTLSCSPISGHRSVSWYQQTPGQGLQFLFEYFSETQRNKGNFPGRFSGRQFSNSRSEMNVSTLELGDSALYLCASSMTYEQYFGPGTRLTVT.

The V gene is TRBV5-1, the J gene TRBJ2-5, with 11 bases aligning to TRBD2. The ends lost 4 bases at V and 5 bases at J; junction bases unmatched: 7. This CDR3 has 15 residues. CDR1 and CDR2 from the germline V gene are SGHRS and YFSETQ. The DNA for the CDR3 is TGCGCCAGCAGCCTAACTAGCGGGGGTTGGGAGACCCAGTACTTC. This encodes CASSLTSGGWETQYF.

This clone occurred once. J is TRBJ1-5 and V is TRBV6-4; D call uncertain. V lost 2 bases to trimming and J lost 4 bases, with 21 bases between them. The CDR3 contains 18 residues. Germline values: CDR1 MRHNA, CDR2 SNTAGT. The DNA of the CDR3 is TGTGCCAGCAGTGACCCGCCCTTTTCAAGAACACTTAATCAGCCCCAGCATTTT. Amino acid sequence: CASSDPPFSRTLNQPQHF.

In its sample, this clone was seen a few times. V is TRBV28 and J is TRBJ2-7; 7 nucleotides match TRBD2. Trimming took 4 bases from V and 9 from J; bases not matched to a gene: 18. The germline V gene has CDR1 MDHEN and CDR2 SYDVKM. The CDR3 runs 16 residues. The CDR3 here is CASSSGRGGTLRGQYF. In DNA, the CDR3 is TGTGCCAGCAGTTCCGGACGGGGAGGGACCCTACGTGGGCAGTACTTC.

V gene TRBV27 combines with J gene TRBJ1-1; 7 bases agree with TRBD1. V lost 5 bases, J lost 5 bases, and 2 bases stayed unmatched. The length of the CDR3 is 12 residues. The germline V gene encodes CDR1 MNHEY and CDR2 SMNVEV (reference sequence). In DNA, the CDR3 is TGTGCCAGCAGTGCAGGGGGTACTGAAGCTTTCTTT. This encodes CASSAGGTEAFF.

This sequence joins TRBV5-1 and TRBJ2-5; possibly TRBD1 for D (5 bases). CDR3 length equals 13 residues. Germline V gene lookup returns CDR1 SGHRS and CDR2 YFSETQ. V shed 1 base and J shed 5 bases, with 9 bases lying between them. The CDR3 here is CASSLQGLETQYF. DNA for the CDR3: TGCGCCAGCAGCTTGCAGGGTCTCGAGACCCAGTACTTC.

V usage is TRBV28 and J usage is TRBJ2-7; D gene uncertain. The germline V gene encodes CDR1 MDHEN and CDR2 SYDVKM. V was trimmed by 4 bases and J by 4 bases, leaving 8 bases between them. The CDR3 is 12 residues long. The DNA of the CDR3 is TGTGCCAGCAGTTCTGCCGTGTACGAGCAGTACTTC. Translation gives CASSSAVYEQYF. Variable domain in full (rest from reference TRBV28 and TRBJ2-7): DVKVTQSSRYLVKRTGEKVFLECVQDMDHENMFWYRQDPGLGLRLIYFSYDVKMKEKGDIPEGYSVSREKKERFSLILESASTNQTSMYLCASSSAVYEQYFGPGTRLTVT.

CDR3 coding DNA: TGCAGCGTCGAGAGTGGGCTAGCGGGGGGTCGCGGGGAGCTGTTTTTT. This codes for CSVESGLAGGRGELFF. The rearrangement joins TRBV29-1 to TRBJ2-2; 11 bases align to TRBD2. The V gene's germline CDR1 is SQVTM and CDR2 ANQGSEA. CDR3 length equals 16 residues. Trimming cost V 6 bases and J 7 bases; bases outside gene matches: 13.

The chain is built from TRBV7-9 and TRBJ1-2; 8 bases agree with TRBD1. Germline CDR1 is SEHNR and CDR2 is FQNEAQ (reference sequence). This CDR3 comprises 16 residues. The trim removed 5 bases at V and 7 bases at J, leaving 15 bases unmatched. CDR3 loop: CASSKRLGQGSGGYTF. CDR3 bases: TGTGCCAGCAGCAAGAGGCTCGGACAGGGATCGGGTGGCTACACCTTC. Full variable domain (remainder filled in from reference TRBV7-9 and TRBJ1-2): DTGVSQNPRHKITKRGQNVTFRCDPISEHNRLYWYRQTLGQGPEFLTYFQNEAQLEKSRLLSDRFSAERPKGSFSTLEIQRTEQGDSAMYLCASSKRLGQGSGGYTFGSGTRLTVV.

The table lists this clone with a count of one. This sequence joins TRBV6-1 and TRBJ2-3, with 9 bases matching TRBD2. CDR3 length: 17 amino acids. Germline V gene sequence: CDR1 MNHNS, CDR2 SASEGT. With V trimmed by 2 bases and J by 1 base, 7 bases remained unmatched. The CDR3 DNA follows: TGTGCCAGCAGTGAAAGGATTAGCGGGGGACGCACAGATACGCAGTATTTT. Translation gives CASSERISGGRTDTQYF.